This T cell receptor beta chain originates from a study of post-analysis software for immune sequencing data. The overall study: In terms of disease course, relapsing-remitting, secondary progressive and progressive-relapsing multiple sclerosis were included.

cDNA libraries for TCR beta contained unique molecular identifiers. TCRdb re-analysed the PCR reads in MiXCR, keeping a single row per CDR3 protein. The sample has 450,000 to 700,000 distinct CDR3 sequences, about 40% seen once; the top ten hold 1.5% to 2%. Broader study findings: Relative to controls, patients had several TRBV segments at higher frequency, with TRBV5-6, TRBV5-1 and TRBV20-1 among these.

Germline V gene data show CDR1 as SGDLS and CDR2 as YYNGEE. The length of the CDR3 is 19 residues. This clonotype was seen once. Antigen specificity is unknown. Its ends do not fully match the called genes, so a read error is possible. The receptor was isolated from a girl aged 5 to 17 with multiple sclerosis. The chain combines TRBV9 with TRBJ2-6; TRBD1 matches at 9 bases. The sample was blood. CDR3 bases: TGTGCCAGCAGCGCCTTAACCGGGACAGGGCGGACTGGGGCCAACGTCCGGACTTTC. Translating it yields CASSALTGTGRTGANVRTF.